The entry below describes one TCR beta chain. The antigen is unknown. The data were obtained in a study of graft-versus-host responses after intestinal transplantation. Study details: In this cohort, recipients had multivisceral, liver-intestinal, or isolated intestinal transplants. Tacrolimus and steroids were given for around three years to all recipients after anti-thymocyte globulin induction. Study-level results: Allografts of patients with graft-donor T cell macrochimerism showed high graft-versus-host to host-versus-graft clone ratios. GvH clones were found in recipient marrow; some appeared first in ileum or blood.

The germline V gene encodes CDR1 SGHRS and CDR2 YFSETQ. The V segment lost 4 bases and the J segment 7 bases; nucleotides outside the gene matches: 8. The CDR3 extends over 16 amino acids. Clones were sequenced by immunoSEQ multiplex PCR, and TCRdb holds only the in-frame ones, with some missing. The data contain 90,000 to 150,000 clones, approximately 95% of them singletons. This sequence joins TRBV5-1 and TRBJ2-1, with 13 bases identical to TRBD2. Sequenced material: unstimulated CD4+ T cells sorted from spleen or lymph node cells, taken before intestinal transplant. This TCR came from a human donor who received an intestinal transplant. This chain's CDR3 is CASSPGTSGKSNEQFF. The CDR3 DNA reads as TGCGCCAGCAGCCCGGGGACTAGCGGGAAATCTAATGAGCAGTTCTTC.